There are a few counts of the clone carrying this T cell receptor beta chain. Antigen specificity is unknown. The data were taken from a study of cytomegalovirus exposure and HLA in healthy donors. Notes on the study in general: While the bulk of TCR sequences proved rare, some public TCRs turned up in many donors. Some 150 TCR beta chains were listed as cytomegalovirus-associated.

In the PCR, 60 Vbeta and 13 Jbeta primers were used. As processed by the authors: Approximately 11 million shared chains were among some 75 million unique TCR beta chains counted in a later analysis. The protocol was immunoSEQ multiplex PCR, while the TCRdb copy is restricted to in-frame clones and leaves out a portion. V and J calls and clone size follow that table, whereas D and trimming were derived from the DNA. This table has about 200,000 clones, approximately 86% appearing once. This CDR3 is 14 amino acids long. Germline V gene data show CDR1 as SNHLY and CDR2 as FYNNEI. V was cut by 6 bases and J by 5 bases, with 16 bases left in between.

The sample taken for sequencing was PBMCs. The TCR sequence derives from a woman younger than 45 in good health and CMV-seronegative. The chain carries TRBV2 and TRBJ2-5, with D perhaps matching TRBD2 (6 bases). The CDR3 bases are TGTGCCAGCAGCTACCTTCTAGCGTACGAGACCCAGTACTTC. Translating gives CASSYLLAYETQYF.